This T cell receptor beta chain was profiled in a study of cytomegalovirus exposure and HLA in healthy donors. Study-level information: It was reported in a later analysis that the same platform had been used for the approximately 120 validation repertoires as for the approximately 700 first-cohort repertoires. The study, taken as a whole, reports: Most sequenced TCRs were rare (though some public TCRs occurred in many donors).

The data were produced by immunoSEQ multiplex PCR, yet TCRdb's version contains in-frame clones alone and is incomplete. This sample has about 72,000 clones, with around 94% found just once. Germline V gene data show CDR1 as SGHTA and CDR2 as FQGTGA. V was clipped by 4 bases and J by 1 base, with 11 bases between them. CDR3 size: 16 residues. The count of this clone is one. Its specificity is not known. Sequenced material: PBMCs. The TCR sequence derives from a woman aged 18-29 years in good health and CMV-seronegative. This chain uses TRBV7-3 with TRBJ2-6; a weak D match, TRBD2 (6 bases). The CDR3 nucleotides are TGTGCCAGCAGCTCCCCGGGGGAATCTGGGGCCAACGTCCTGACTTTC. Translated: CASSSPGESGANVLTF.